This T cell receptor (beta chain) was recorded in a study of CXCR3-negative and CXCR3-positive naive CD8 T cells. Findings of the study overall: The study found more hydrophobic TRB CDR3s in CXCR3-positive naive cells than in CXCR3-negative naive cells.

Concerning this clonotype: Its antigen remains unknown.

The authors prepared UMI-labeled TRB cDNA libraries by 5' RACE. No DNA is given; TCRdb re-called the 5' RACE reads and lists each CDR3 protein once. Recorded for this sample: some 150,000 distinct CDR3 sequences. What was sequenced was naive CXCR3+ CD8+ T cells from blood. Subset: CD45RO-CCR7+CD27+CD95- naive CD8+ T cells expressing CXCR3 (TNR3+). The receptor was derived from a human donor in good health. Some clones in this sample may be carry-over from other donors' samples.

The CDR3 loop reads CASSLGGGPIYGYTF. The rearrangement uses TRBV13 and TRBJ1-2; TCRdb reports TRBD1, a call that lacks DNA to check it against. Germline-derived CDR1 and CDR2 are PRHDT and FYEKMQ (reference sequence). The CDR3 loop spans 15 amino acids. The whole variable domain, filled in from reference TRBV13 and TRBJ1-2, reads AAGVIQSPRHLIKEKRETATLKCYPIPRHDTVYWYQQGPGQDPQFLISFYEKMQSDKGSIPDRFSAQQFSDYHSELNMSSLELGDSALYFCASSLGGGPIYGYTFGSGTRLTVV.